This TCR beta chain was identified during a study of blood T cell repertoires in COVID-19. About the study: The United States, Italy and Spain provided the acute and convalescent COVID-19 samples. Nucleic acid was either cDNA or gDNA, and it came from T cells, B-cell-depleted T cells, or PBMCs.

Trimming took 1 base from V and 7 from J, leaving 7 bases between them. The CDR3 contains 12 residues. The germline V gene has CDR1 LGHDT and CDR2 YNNKEL (reference sequence). In the study's own analysis: Estimation of nucleated cell counts relied on the amplification of reference gene primers. Profiling relied on immunoSEQ multiplex PCR, and the TCRdb table lists in-frame clones only, not all of them. The DNA was the basis for D and trimming; V, J and clone size are from that table. The table includes about 81,000 clones, under 85% detected once. This TCR derives from a human donor in a cohort sampled during active COVID-19. The specimen sequenced was peripheral blood. V usage is TRBV3-1 (or the pseudogene TRBV3-2) and J usage is TRBJ1-2; weak D call: TRBD1 (6 bases). The CDR3 loop is CASSQGDTGYTF. The CDR3 DNA reads as TGTGCCAGCAGCCAAGGGGACACTGGCTACACCTTC.